This TCR beta chain was captured in a study of shared clonotypes between healthy human individuals. Comment on this clone: Its antigen is as yet unknown. Different DNA sequences within this sample yield the same CDR3.

The study, taken as a whole, reports: In this cohort, only blood was sampled, and tissue repertoires likely differ.

Evenly divided among several immunoSEQ plates was the genomic DNA of each subset. Sequencing used immunoSEQ multiplex PCR; TCRdb keeps in-frame clones, though not all of them. The sample has 2 million to 2.5 million clones, around 93% seen once; the top ten hold 0.37%. The sequenced sample was naive CD4+ T cells from PBMCs. Subset noted: CD45RA+ positively selected. The TCR originated in a man aged 18 to 30 in good health. Some clones in this sample may be carry-over from other donors' samples.

As DNA, the CDR3 is TGTGCCAGCAGTGAATCCCGCTCTGGGGCCAACGTCCTGACTTTC. Its protein is CASSESRSGANVLTF. The chain employs TRBV25-1 and TRBJ2-6, with unresolved D. V was clipped by 1 base and J by 0 bases, with 4 bases between them. Germline loops: CDR1 MGHDK, CDR2 SYGVNS. This CDR3 is 15 amino acids long.